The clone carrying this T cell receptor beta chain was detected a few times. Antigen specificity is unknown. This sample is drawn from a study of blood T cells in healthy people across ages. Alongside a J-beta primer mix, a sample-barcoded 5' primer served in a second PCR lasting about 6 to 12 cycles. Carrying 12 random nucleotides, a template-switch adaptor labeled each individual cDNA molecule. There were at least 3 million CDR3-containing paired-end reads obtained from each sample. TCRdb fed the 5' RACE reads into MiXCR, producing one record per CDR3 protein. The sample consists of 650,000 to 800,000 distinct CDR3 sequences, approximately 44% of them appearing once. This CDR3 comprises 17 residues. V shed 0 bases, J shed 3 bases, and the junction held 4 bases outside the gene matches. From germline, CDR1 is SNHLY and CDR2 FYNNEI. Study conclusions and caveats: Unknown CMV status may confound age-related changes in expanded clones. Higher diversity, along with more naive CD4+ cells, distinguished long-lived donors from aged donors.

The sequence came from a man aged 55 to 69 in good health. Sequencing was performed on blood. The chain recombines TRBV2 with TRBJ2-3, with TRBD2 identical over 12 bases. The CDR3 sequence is CASSEAASGGDTDTQYF. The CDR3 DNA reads TGTGCCAGCAGTGAAGCGGCTAGCGGGGGGGATACAGATACGCAGTATTTT.